Presented here are 17 T cell receptor beta chains from one specimen sequenced in a study of blood T cell repertoires in COVID-19. Assay: immunoSEQ multiplex PCR; the TCRdb copy retains only in-frame clones and omits some. The repertoire holds roughly 300,000 clones, with around 90% as singletons. The sequencing input was PBMCs or T cells enriched from blood (not recorded which). The receptors here all came from a woman in her thirties or forties with acute COVID-19.

This clone is a singleton in its sample. The chain has TRBV28 and TRBJ1-5, with TRBD1 as a possible D gene (5 bases). The CDR3 is made up of 15 amino acids. V lost 6 bases, J lost 7 bases, and 19 bases lay in between. Germline CDR1 is MDHEN and CDR2 is SYDVKM. CDR3 region: CASRPKGYFGQPQHF. The CDR3 DNA reads TGTGCCAGCAGACCGAAGGGGTATTTTGGACAGCCCCAGCATTTT.

In DNA form, the CDR3 reads TGTGCCAGCAGCCTTTCCCCCGGGACTAGCGGGACGATTATAGATACGCAGTATTTT. Protein: CASSLSPGTSGTIIDTQYF. The V and J genes are TRBV7-2 and TRBJ2-3; 13 bases fit TRBD2. Germline assignment: CDR1 SGHTA and CDR2 FQGNSA. The CDR3 has 19 amino acids. Trimming removed 5 bases from V and 5 bases from J; junction bases left unmatched: 16.

The CDR3 sequence is CASSAYRGGTEAFF. CDR3 DNA: TGTGCCAGCAGTGCCTACAGGGGGGGCACTGAAGCTTTCTTT. The genes are TRBV25-1 and TRBJ1-1, with 8 bases matching TRBD1. The CDR3 extends over 14 amino acids. Germline trimming cut 4 bases from V and 4 bases from J; bases unmatched to any gene: 5. The germline gives CDR1 MGHDK, CDR2 SYGVNS. Combining the CDR3 with reference TRBV25-1 and TRBJ1-1 gives the whole variable domain EADIYQTPRYLVIGTGKKITLECSQTMGHDKMYWYQQDPGMELHLIHYSYGVNSTEKGDLSSESTVSRIRTEHFPLTLESARPSHTSQYLCASSAYRGGTEAFFGQGTRLTVV.

This chain connects TRBV24-1 to TRBJ2-7, with 7 nucleotides matching TRBD1. Germline V gene sequence: CDR1 KGHDR, CDR2 SFDVKD. The CDR3 sequence is 15 residues long. Germline trimming cut 4 bases from V and 1 base from J; bases unmatched to any gene: 6. The DNA of the CDR3 is TGTGCCACCAGTGACACCCGGACAGGATCCTACGAGCAGTACTTC. It translates to CATSDTRTGSYEQYF.

This chain joins TRBV4-1 and TRBJ2-7; D ambiguous. V was trimmed by 4 bases and J by 2 bases, leaving 12 bases between them. This CDR3 contains 14 residues. CDR1 is MGHRA and CDR2 is YSYEKL in the germline V gene. The CDR3 coding sequence is TGCGCCAGCAGCCGGAACAGAGAGCCCTACGAGCAGTACTTC. This encodes CASSRNREPYEQYF.

The chain has TRBV29-1 and TRBJ1-1; D unresolved. CDR1 and CDR2 from the germline V gene are SQVTM and ANQGSEA. Deletions cut 6 bases from V and 5 bases from J, with 19 bases between. The CDR3 totals 14 residues. CDR3 in amino acids: CSVHSGKMGTEAFF. The CDR3 coding sequence is TGCAGCGTACACTCCGGGAAAATGGGGACTGAAGCTTTCTTT.

The chain combines TRBV19 with TRBJ2-7, with TRBD1 matching over 8 bases. CDR1 is LNHDA, CDR2 SQIVND, per germline (reference sequence). The CDR3 has 16 residues. V shed 6 bases and J 2 bases; nucleotides not matched to a gene: 12. The CDR3 here is CASRRGAQGAPYEQYF. The CDR3 region has the DNA TGTGCCAGTAGGCGAGGGGCGCAGGGGGCCCCCTACGAGCAGTACTTC.

The V and J genes are TRBV10-3 and TRBJ1-2, with D uncertain. The V gene lost 3 bases and the J gene lost 8 bases, with 13 bases spanning the gap. The CDR3 has 13 amino acids. Germline assignment: CDR1 ENHRY and CDR2 SYGVKD. CDR3 DNA sequence: TGTGCCATCAGTGAAGACACCTTTGTGGGCTACACCTTC. Residues: CAISEDTFVGYTF.

The chain combines TRBV7-9 with TRBJ1-1; D call uncertain. Germline CDR1 SEHNR, CDR2 FQNEAQ (reference sequence). V was pared by 6 bases and J by 7 bases, with 15 bases between. The CDR3 spans 13 residues. The CDR3, as DNA: TGTGCCAGCAGGTTCGACATCGGGGTTGAAGCTTTCTTT. It yields the protein CASRFDIGVEAFF.

The V gene is TRBV28, the J gene TRBJ2-1, with 9 bases matching TRBD2. CDR1 MDHEN and CDR2 SYDVKM come from the germline V gene. CDR3 length: 14 amino acids. J lost 2 bases, V lost 5 bases, and 1 base had no gene match. The CDR3 DNA follows: TGTGCCAGCAGTCGGACTAGCGCCTACAATGAGCAGTTCTTC. Its protein product is CASSRTSAYNEQFF. The full variable domain, completed using reference TRBV28 and TRBJ2-1, is DVKVTQSSRYLVKRTGEKVFLECVQDMDHENMFWYRQDPGLGLRLIYFSYDVKMKEKGDIPEGYSVSREKKERFSLILESASTNQTSMYLCASSRTSAYNEQFFGPGTRLTVL.

This CDR3 reads CASSMGQGPYNEQFF. CDR3 in DNA: TGTGCCAGTAGTATGGGACAGGGACCCTACAATGAGCAGTTCTTC. The chain employs TRBV19 and TRBJ2-1; 9 bases agree with TRBD1. With V trimmed by 3 bases and J by 2 bases, 2 bases remained unmatched. The CDR3 is made up of 15 amino acids. Looked up from germline, CDR1 is LNHDA and CDR2 is SQIVND (reference sequence).

The V and J genes are TRBV6-5 and TRBJ2-5; 13 bases agree with TRBD2. CDR1 MNHEY and CDR2 SVGAGI come from the germline V gene. V shed 6 bases and J 7 bases; nucleotides not matched to a gene: 5. The CDR3 covers 14 residues. CDR3 sequence (DNA): TGTGCCAGCAGCTCGGGACTAGCGGGATCGACCCAGTACTTC. It codes for CASSSGLAGSTQYF.

The chain combines TRBV29-1 with TRBJ1-2; weak D call: TRBD1 (6 bases). Germline values: CDR1 SQVTM, CDR2 ANQGSEA. V shed 6 bases and J shed 0 bases, with 11 bases lying between them. The CDR3 has 13 residues. CDR3 coding DNA: TGCAGCGTATCGGACAGAACTAACTATGGCTACACCTTC. Encoded protein: CSVSDRTNYGYTF.

The rearrangement uses TRBV28 and TRBJ1-1; perhaps TRBD1 as D (5 bases). The V gene's germline CDR1 is MDHEN and CDR2 SYDVKM. Trimming pared 8 bases from V and 3 bases from J, leaving 16 bases between. CDR3 size: 14 residues. CDR3 bases: TGTGCCAGCCTTGAGTCAGGGAGGCACACTGAAGCTTTCTTT. This translates into CASLESGRHTEAFF.

The chain carries TRBV5-5 and TRBJ2-1; 9 bases match TRBD1. Germline CDR1 and CDR2: SGHKS and YYEKEE (reference sequence). With 4 bases clipped from V and 7 bases from J, the junction kept 6 bases outside the gene matches. The CDR3 is 14 amino acids. The CDR3 loop reads CASSLGTGTNEQFF. The CDR3 DNA sequence: TGTGCCAGCAGCCTAGGGACAGGGACGAATGAGCAGTTCTTC.

V and J are TRBV2 and TRBJ2-5; TRBD2 aligns across 11 bases. V shed 6 bases and J 5 bases; nucleotides not matched to a gene: 11. In germline, CDR1 is SNHLY, CDR2 FYNNEI. The CDR3 spans 16 residues. The CDR3 DNA reads as TGTGCCAGCAGCTACCTTAGCGGGGGGGCGCAGGAGACCCAGTACTTC. This sequence encodes CASSYLSGGAQETQYF.

V usage is TRBV6-5 and J usage is TRBJ1-6; TRBD1 agrees at 9 bases. After removal of 6 bases from V and 0 bases from J, the junction contained 3 bases not matched to a gene. Per the germline V gene, CDR1 is MNHEY and CDR2 is SVGAGI. This CDR3 has 16 amino acids. For the CDR3, the DNA is TGTGCCAGCAGGTACAGGGGGCCCTCCTATAATTCACCCCTCCACTTT. It is translated as CASRYRGPSYNSPLHF.